This TCR beta chain was profiled in a study of regulatory T cells in long-lasting Graves disease. Sequencing libraries for TCR beta were prepared with iRepertoire HTBI primers and Arm-PCR of CDR3 regions. From the multiplex PCR reads, TCRdb called clonotypes with MiXCR, one entry per CDR3 protein. The data hold 400,000 to 500,000 distinct CDR3 sequences, with around a fifth observed a single time. Trimming stripped 1 base from V and 3 bases from J, with 13 bases between. This CDR3 is 15 amino acids long. Germline CDR1 is LGHDT and CDR2 is YNNKEL (reference sequence). Documented time point: persistent/refractory GD, antithyroid drugs over 5 years with positive TRAb. From RNA extracted from PBMCs, the TCR library was made. In its sample, this clonotype was seen a few times.

This receptor was identified in a female donor with Graves disease. The chain employs TRBV3-1 and TRBJ2-7; D may be TRBD2 (6 bases). Sample: peripheral blood mononuclear cells (PBMCs), taken when the disease was refractory, from a patient treated with antithyroid drugs. In DNA form, the CDR3 reads TGTGCCAGCAGCCAAGCAGGAGGGAACCTCTACGAGCAGTACTTC. Translation: CASSQAGGNLYEQYF.